These 30 T cell receptor beta chains were all obtained from the same sample, sequenced in a study of CD8 T cells in ankylosing spondylitis. Findings and caveats of the study: There was a TCR beta motif, made of several highly homologous variants, that appeared characteristic of ankylosing spondylitis blood.

One entry per CDR3 protein results from TCRdb running MiXCR on the 5' RACE reads. The sample consists of over 450,000 distinct CDR3 sequences, about an eighth of them appearing once. Their cognate antigens are unknown. Sequenced: blood, either unsorted or a sorted T cell fraction (not recorded which). The origin of the receptors is a male donor with ankylosing spondylitis.

The chain uses TRBV3-1 and TRBJ2-1, with D maybe TRBD2 (5 bases). The CDR3 spans 16 residues. V was trimmed by 2 bases and J by 2 bases, leaving 13 bases between them. Per germline, CDR1 LGHDT and CDR2 YNNKEL (reference sequence). The CDR3 loop reads CASSQWVGVAYNEQFF. DNA for the CDR3: TGTGCCAGCAGCCAATGGGTCGGGGTGGCCTACAATGAGCAGTTCTTC.

This clonotype has a handful of counts. The chain couples TRBV7-2 to TRBJ2-6; TRBD1 matches 11 bases. Trimming removed 5 bases from V and 11 bases from J; junction bases left unmatched: 5. CDR1 is SGHTA, CDR2 FQGNSA, per germline. The CDR3 contains 14 residues. The DNA of the CDR3 is TGTGCCAGCAGCCCCCGGACAGGGGGCCACGTCCTGACTTTC. Translated, it gives CASSPRTGGHVLTF.

This clonotype has a handful of counts. The rearrangement uses TRBV5-5 and TRBJ1-2, with D maybe TRBD1 (5 bases). Per the germline V gene, CDR1 is SGHKS and CDR2 is YYEKEE (reference sequence). The V end was cut by 3 bases, the J end by 5 bases, with 14 bases between. CDR3 length: 14 amino acids. The CDR3 here is CASSWEGPSYGYTF. In nucleotides, the CDR3 is TGTGCCAGCAGCTGGGAGGGACCGAGTTATGGCTACACCTTC.

This clonotype has a handful of counts. The chain uses TRBV18 and TRBJ1-2; D not resolved. This CDR3 is 14 amino acids long. Germline lookup yields CDR1 KGHSH and CDR2 LQKENI. V lost 0 bases and J 4 bases, leaving 9 bases between the germline ends. The CDR3 DNA is TGTGCCAGCTCACCACCCTCGCTCTTCTATGGCTACACCTTC. It yields the protein CASSPPSLFYGYTF.

This clonotype has ten or more counts. The chain couples TRBV19 to TRBJ1-1; 12 bases align to TRBD1. The CDR3 has 14 residues. Trimming at V came to 6 bases and at J to 11 bases, leaving 10 bases not matched to a gene. Germline CDR1 is LNHDA and CDR2 is SQIVND (reference sequence). This chain's CDR3 is CASRPTGTGGSAFF. The CDR3, as DNA: TGTGCCAGTAGACCCACCGGGACAGGGGGCTCGGCTTTCTTT.

This chain joins TRBV5-1 and TRBJ2-7; the D gene could be TRBD1 or TRBD2 (5 bases each). This CDR3 has 13 amino acids. V lost 3 bases to trimming and J lost 3 bases, with 10 bases between them. Per germline, CDR1 SGHRS and CDR2 YFSETQ. The CDR3 nucleotides read TGCGCCAGCAGCTCGGGACCGGGCTACGAGCAGTACGTC. Its translation: CASSSGPGYEQYV.

This clonotype was seen ten or more times. The chain couples TRBV10-3 to TRBJ2-1, with 9 nucleotides matching TRBD2. The CDR3 sequence is 15 residues long. Unmatched junction bases numbered 15, after V lost 10 bases and J lost 8 bases. The germline V gene encodes CDR1 ENHRY and CDR2 SYGVKD. The CDR3 DNA follows: TGTGCCACTGAGCTCGGAGGGACTAGCTCGGATGAGCAGTTCTTC. It translates to CATELGGTSSDEQFF.

The chain has TRBV5-1 and TRBJ2-4; either TRBD1 or TRBD2 may fit D (6 bases each). The CDR3 extends over 15 amino acids. CDR1 and CDR2 (germline): SGHRS, YFSETQ. The V gene lost 0 bases and the J gene lost 3 bases, with 10 bases spanning the gap. The CDR3 bases are TGCGCCAGCAGCTTGGGGGGGGCGGGCAAAAACATTCAGTACTTC. This gives the protein CASSLGGAGKNIQYF.

The chain employs TRBV20-1 and TRBJ2-5; TRBD2 matches at 9 bases. CDR3 length: 13 amino acids. V gave up 2 bases and J gave up 5 bases; unmatched junction bases: 3. The V gene's germline CDR1 is DFQATT and CDR2 SNEGSKA (reference sequence). This chain's CDR3 is CSARPSGTETQYF. The CDR3, as DNA: TGCAGTGCTAGACCTAGCGGGACTGAGACCCAGTACTTC.

V usage is TRBV29-1 and J usage is TRBJ1-5, with 8 positions matching TRBD1. CDR1 is SQVTM and CDR2 is ANQGSEA in the germline V gene. The J segment lost 3 bases and the V segment lost 6 bases, leaving 10 bases of the junction unmatched. The CDR3 is made up of 15 amino acids. The CDR3 here is CSVAQGDRFNQPQHF. Written as DNA, the CDR3 is TGCAGCGTCGCCCAAGGGGACAGGTTCAATCAGCCCCAGCATTTT.

The genes are TRBV14 and TRBJ2-7; perhaps TRBD2 as D (5 bases). Between the trimmed V and J ends, which lost 0 bases and 7 bases, there was a span of 13 bases. The CDR3 has 14 amino acids. Germline assignment: CDR1 SGHDN and CDR2 FVKESK. The CDR3 coding sequence is TGTGCCAGCAGCCAAGATCTAGCATTGGGGGAGCAGTACTTC. Protein: CASSQDLALGEQYF.

Remarks on this clonotype: A read error may explain this, as a much larger clone is one base away. The chain has TRBV29-1 and TRBJ2-7, with 8 bases matching TRBD2. Trimming removed 0 bases from V and 8 bases from J; junction bases left unmatched: 6. Germline CDR1 is SQVTM and CDR2 is ANQGSEA. The CDR3 is 13 residues long. CDR3: CSVEDSGGYKQYF. In DNA form, the CDR3 reads TGCAGCGTTGAAGATTCGGGAGGGTACAAGCAGTACTTC.

The table lists this clonotype with a few counts. This chain uses TRBV10-2 with TRBJ2-5, with 12 bases matching TRBD1. The CDR3 covers 15 residues. Germline V gene lookup returns CDR1 WSHSY and CDR2 SAAADI. V shed 2 bases and J 5 bases; nucleotides not matched to a gene: 3. The CDR3 nucleotides read TGCGCCAGCAGTGAGGGGACAGGGGGCGTTGAGACCCAGTACTTC. Amino acid sequence: CASSEGTGGVETQYF.

The V and J genes are TRBV3-1 and TRBJ2-6, with unresolved D. Between the trimmed V and J ends, which lost 1 base and 0 bases, there was a span of 7 bases. CDR3 length: 16 residues. Germline V gene data show CDR1 as LGHDT and CDR2 as YNNKEL (reference sequence). CDR3 region: CASSQGAVSGANVLTF. The DNA for the CDR3 is TGTGCCAGCAGCCAAGGGGCCGTCTCTGGGGCCAACGTCCTGACTTTC.

The chain recombines TRBV7-2 with TRBJ2-5; D is unclear. The CDR3 totals 11 residues. Deletions cut 8 bases from V and 4 bases from J, with 8 bases between. CDR1 is SGHTA, CDR2 FQGNSA, per germline. The CDR3 DNA reads as TGTGCCAGCGGGCAAAGAGAGACCCAGTACTTC. This encodes CASGQRETQYF.

This clonotype was counted only a few times. The chain couples TRBV24-1 to TRBJ1-1; D may be TRBD1 (6 bases). This CDR3 has 16 residues. Trimming stripped 4 bases from V and 2 bases from J, with 16 bases between. Germline loops: CDR1 KGHDR, CDR2 SFDVKD. DNA of the CDR3: TGTGCCACCAGTGACTCCCGTAGGGGGGCTAACACTGAAGCTTTCTTT. Translation: CATSDSRRGANTEAFF.

This clonotype was observed a few times. The chain employs TRBV21-1 and TRBJ2-7; the table's TRBD2 call for D was not verified on the DNA. TRBV21-1 represents a pseudogene. The CDR3 sequence is 19 residues long. CDR3 in DNA: TGTGCCAGCAGCCGAACCCGGGGACTAGCGGGAGCTCCGTCCCACGAGCAGTACGTC. Protein: CASSRTRGLAGAPSHEQYV.

This clonotype was recorded a few times. V usage is TRBV4-2 and J usage is TRBJ2-3, with TRBD2 matching 10 bases. CDR1 and CDR2 (germline): LGHNA, YNFKEQ. The CDR3 contains 22 residues. Germline trimming cut 4 bases from V and 1 base from J; bases unmatched to any gene: 23. The CDR3 sequence: CASSPRTSGKIDRLDGTDTQYF. The CDR3 DNA reads as TGTGCCAGCAGCCCCAGGACTAGCGGTAAAATAGATCGACTTGATGGCACAGATACGCAGTATTTT.

The chain combines TRBV9 with TRBJ1-1; 7 positions agree with TRBD1. The germline gives CDR1 SGDLS, CDR2 YYNGEE. The CDR3 runs to 15 residues. Trimming cost V 3 bases and J 3 bases; bases outside gene matches: 8. The CDR3 sequence is CASSAEGGGYTEAFF. CDR3 sequence (DNA): TGTGCCAGCAGCGCCGAAGGGGGCGGCTACACTGAAGCTTTCTTT.

The sample holds many counts of this clonotype. The rearrangement links TRBV7-9 to TRBJ2-7, with 10 bases that match TRBD1. CDR1 is SEHNR, CDR2 FQNEAQ, per germline (reference sequence). CDR3 length: 16 amino acids. V gave up 4 bases and J gave up 3 bases; unmatched junction bases: 9. The CDR3 nucleotides are TGTGCCAGCAGCTCCCGGGACAGGGGTCTCATCTACGAGCAGTACTTC. It codes for CASSSRDRGLIYEQYF.

This clonotype has at least ten counts. The J gene is TRBJ1-5, the V gene TRBV19; tentative D call: TRBD1 (5 bases). Germline V gene lookup returns CDR1 LNHDA and CDR2 SQIVND (reference sequence). This CDR3 contains 14 residues. V gave up 3 bases and J gave up 1 base, with 7 bases separating them. The CDR3 loop is CASSIRDSNQPQHF. DNA for the CDR3: TGTGCCAGTAGTATCCGGGACAGCAATCAGCCCCAGCATTTT. The full variable domain, in which reference TRBV19 and TRBJ1-5 provide the parts outside the CDR3, is DGGITQSPKYLFRKEGQNVTLSCEQNLNHDAMYWYRQDPGQGLRLIYYSQIVNDFQKGDIAEGYSVSREKKESFPLTVTSAQKNPTAFYLCASSIRDSNQPQHFGDGTRLSIL.

This clonotype came up a few times. This chain uses TRBV10-3 with TRBJ2-3; 7 bases agree with TRBD2. The trim removed 4 bases at V and 6 bases at J, leaving 4 bases unmatched. This CDR3 region has 13 residues. CDR1 is ENHRY, CDR2 SYGVKD, per germline. The CDR3 here is CAISAGRFDTQYF. In DNA form, the CDR3 reads TGTGCCATCAGTGCCGGGAGGTTCGATACGCAGTATTTT.

This clonotype was counted between two and nine times. V usage is TRBV25-1 and J usage is TRBJ1-1; 7 positions match TRBD1. Germline V lookup: CDR1 MGHDK, CDR2 SYGVNS. This CDR3 has 10 amino acids. The V segment lost 5 bases and the J segment 10 bases; nucleotides outside the gene matches: 1. This CDR3 reads CASSQGVAFF. Written as DNA, the CDR3 is TGTGCCAGCAGTCAGGGGGTAGCTTTCTTT.

The rearrangement joins TRBV7-9 to TRBJ1-1, with D possibly matching TRBD1 (6 bases). CDR3 length: 16 amino acids. Trimming took 2 bases from V and 2 from J, leaving 15 bases between them. The germline V gene has CDR1 SEHNR and CDR2 FQNEAQ (reference sequence). Here the CDR3 DNA reads TGTGCCAGCAGCTTACGACCCGGGACATCCAACACTGAAGCTTTCTTT. Translation: CASSLRPGTSNTEAFF.

The CDR3 nucleotides are TGTGCCAGCAGTCCGGACAGGGTGGGCCTGAACACTGAAGCTTTCTTT. As protein: CASSPDRVGLNTEAFF. The rearrangement uses TRBV12-3 or TRBV12-4 and TRBJ1-1, with 8 bases that match TRBD1. The J segment lost 0 bases and the V segment lost 5 bases, leaving 8 bases of the junction unmatched. The CDR3 totals 16 residues.

Turning to this clonotype: Without the conserved terminal phenylalanine or tryptophan, this CDR3 likely stems from a read error. The V call is TRBV7-2, the J call TRBJ2-1; D gene ambiguous. The V end lost 5 bases, the J end lost 2 bases, and 16 bases lay between the germline ends. The CDR3 has 16 residues. The germline CDR1 and CDR2 sequences are SGHTA and FQGNSA. CDR3 residues: CASSAQQGTTYNEQFL. CDR3 nucleotide sequence: TGTGCCAGCAGCGCCCAACAAGGAACCACCTACAATGAGCAGTTCCTC.

This chain connects TRBV18 to TRBJ2-7; the D gene could be TRBD1 or TRBD2 (5 bases each). With 3 bases removed from V and 6 bases from J, the gap between germline ends came to 12 bases. CDR1 is KGHSH and CDR2 is LQKENI in the germline V gene. The CDR3 contains 13 residues. The chain's CDR3 is CASSPQGDLEQYV. The CDR3 DNA sequence: TGTGCCAGCTCACCTCAAGGGGACCTCGAGCAGTACGTC.

This clonotype was observed a handful of times. The chain has TRBV20-1 and TRBJ2-1, with TRBD1 identical over 9 bases. This CDR3 contains 14 residues. Unmatched junction bases numbered 0, after V lost 0 bases and J lost 3 bases. Germline V gene lookup returns CDR1 DFQATT and CDR2 SNEGSKA (reference sequence). CDR3 region: CSARETGGYNEQFF. In DNA form, the CDR3 reads TGCAGTGCTAGAGAGACAGGGGGCTACAATGAGCAGTTCTTC.

This clonotype came up many times. This sequence joins TRBV15 and TRBJ2-2, with 9 bases that match TRBD1. Unmatched junction bases numbered 8, after V lost 3 bases and J lost 6 bases. This CDR3 spans 16 amino acids. Germline assignment: CDR1 LNHNV and CDR2 YYDKDF (reference sequence). CDR3 loop: CATSRFGTGFAGELFF. DNA of the CDR3: TGTGCCACCAGCAGGTTCGGGACAGGGTTTGCCGGGGAGCTGTTTTTT.

This clonotype was seen only a few times. The genes are TRBV5-6 and TRBJ2-6, with no clear D. With 6 bases removed from V and 4 bases from J, the gap between germline ends came to 5 bases. Germline V gene sequence: CDR1 SGHDT, CDR2 YYEEEE. The CDR3 totals 12 residues. CDR3 residues: CASTPGANVLTF. The CDR3 DNA sequence: TGTGCCAGCACTCCCGGGGCCAACGTCCTGACTTTC.